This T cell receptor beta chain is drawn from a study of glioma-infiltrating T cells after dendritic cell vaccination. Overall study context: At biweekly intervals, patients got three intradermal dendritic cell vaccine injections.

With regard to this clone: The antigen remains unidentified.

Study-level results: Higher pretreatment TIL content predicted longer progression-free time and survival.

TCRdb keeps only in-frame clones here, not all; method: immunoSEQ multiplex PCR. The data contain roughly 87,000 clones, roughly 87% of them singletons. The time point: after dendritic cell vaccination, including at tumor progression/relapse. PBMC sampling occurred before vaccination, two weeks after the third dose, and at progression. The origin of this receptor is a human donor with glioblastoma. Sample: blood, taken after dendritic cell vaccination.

DNA for the CDR3: TGTGCCAGCAGCGCAAGGGACAGGGGAAACTATGGCTACACCTTC. Its protein is CASSARDRGNYGYTF. The J gene is TRBJ1-2, the V gene TRBV9, with 10 bases that match TRBD1. The V segment lost 3 bases and the J segment 2 bases; nucleotides outside the gene matches: 4. The CDR3 covers 15 residues. The germline V gene encodes CDR1 SGDLS and CDR2 YYNGEE.